A single sample gave rise to the 25 T cell receptor beta chains below, sequenced in a study of CD8+CD57+ T cells in acquired aplastic anemia. TCR beta VDJ and CDR3 were profiled, and genomic DNA was the template. Using its own MiXCR run on the reads, TCRdb lists one record per CDR3 protein. The sample yields about 190,000 distinct CDR3 sequences, roughly half seen once. It was patients with CD8+CD57+ cell expansion by flow cytometry who were chosen for sequencing. The source material was sorted CD4+, CD8+, or CD8+CD57+ T cells (not recorded which) from PBMCs. These receptors were obtained from a human donor with aplastic anemia.

V usage is TRBV7-9 and J usage is TRBJ1-5, with D uncertain. Germline V CDR1 and CDR2: SEHNR, FQNEAQ (reference sequence). CDR3 length equals 13 residues. V was clipped by 5 bases and J by 7 bases, with 12 bases between them. CDR3 region: CASSLVGGQPQHF. Written as DNA, the CDR3 is TGTGCCAGCAGCCTGGTCGGTGGCCAGCCCCAGCATTTT.

The chain joins TRBV7-6 to TRBJ1-3; no definite D call. Germline V gives CDR1 SGHVS, CDR2 FNYEAQ. The CDR3 contains 15 residues. V gave up 1 base and J gave up 0 bases, with 7 bases separating them. CDR3 protein: CASSLVADSGNTIYF. The DNA for the CDR3 is TGTGCCAGCAGCTTAGTGGCAGACTCTGGAAACACCATATATTTT.

This clonotype was counted between two and nine times. The J gene is TRBJ2-3, the V gene TRBV6-1; D tentatively fits TRBD1 or TRBD2 (5 bases each). The ends were cut back, 5 bases at V and 4 bases at J, with 10 bases in the middle. Germline CDR1 and CDR2: MNHNS and SASEGT. CDR3 length: 13 residues. As DNA, the CDR3 is TGTGCCAGCAGTAGGGACCGGCCAGATACGCAGTATTTT. It translates to CASSRDRPDTQYF.

Concerning this clonotype: Germline is not matched at one junction end, which may reflect a read error. The rearrangement joins TRBV13 to TRBJ2-3, with D possibly called TRBD1 or TRBD2 (6 bases each). The CDR3 consists of 14 residues. The germline gives CDR1 PRHDT, CDR2 FYEKMQ (reference sequence). The CDR3 nucleotides read TGTGCCAGCGCCTCCGTCGCGGGACACAGATACGCAGTATTT. It specifies CASASVAGHRYAVF.

The gene calls are TRBV24-1 and TRBJ2-5; 10 bases line up with TRBD1. V shed 7 bases and J 5 bases; nucleotides not matched to a gene: 9. Per the germline V gene, CDR1 is KGHDR and CDR2 is SFDVKD. This CDR3 contains 15 residues. Here the CDR3 reads CATSPGTGAWETQYF. In DNA form, the CDR3 reads TGTGCCACCAGCCCGGGGACAGGGGCGTGGGAGACCCAGTACTTC.

This clonotype was picked up one time. The V and J genes are TRBV2 and TRBJ2-7; TRBD1 is a possible D gene (6 bases). Germline V gene lookup returns CDR1 SNHLY and CDR2 FYNNEI. The CDR3 has 14 amino acids. The ends were cut back, 2 bases at V and 3 bases at J, with 11 bases in the middle. CDR3 coding DNA: TGTGCCAGCAGTGAACAACAGGGTTACTACGAGCAGTACTTC. Protein product: CASSEQQGYYEQYF.

This clonotype was counted at least ten times. The V call is TRBV20-1, the J call TRBJ1-2, with 7 positions matching TRBD1. CDR3 length equals 14 residues. The germline CDR1 and CDR2 sequences are DFQATT and SNEGSKA (reference sequence). J lost 8 bases, V lost 0 bases, and 9 bases had no gene match. The CDR3 coding sequence is TGCAGTGCTAGAGATCCGGAGACAGGGAGAGGCTACACCTTC. This codes for CSARDPETGRGYTF.

The chain joins TRBV4-3 to TRBJ2-7, with 10 bases identical to TRBD2. CDR3 length: 14 residues. J gave up 4 bases and V 1 base, and 1 base lay outside the gene matches. Per the germline V gene, CDR1 is LGHNA and CDR2 is YSLEER. The CDR3 DNA sequence: TGCGCCAGCAGCCAAGGACTAGCGGGTTACGAGCAGTACTTC. Protein product: CASSQGLAGYEQYF.

This clonotype appeared many times. The chain recombines TRBV5-6 with TRBJ1-2; 7 positions agree with TRBD1. The germline gives CDR1 SGHDT, CDR2 YYEEEE. With 0 bases clipped from V and 8 bases from J, the junction kept 4 bases outside the gene matches. The CDR3 sequence is 13 residues long. This CDR3 reads CASSLAGGGGYTF. CDR3 nucleotides: TGTGCCAGCAGCTTGGCAGGGGGAGGGGGCTACACCTTC.

In the case of this clonotype: Because it lacks the conserved phenylalanine or tryptophan at the end, this CDR3 is likely a read error. The chain employs TRBV2 and TRBJ1-1; weak D call: TRBD1 (6 bases). The CDR3 contains 13 residues. Per the germline V gene, CDR1 is SNHLY and CDR2 is FYNNEI. The CDR3 spells CASSGQWDTEAFL. CDR3 in DNA: TGTGCCAGCAGTGGACAGTGGGACACTGAGGCTTTCCTT.

This clonotype was counted many times. The chain has TRBV12-3 or TRBV12-4 and TRBJ2-1, with 9 bases fitting TRBD2. The junction had 6 bases not matched to a gene; V was cut back by 7 bases and J by 5 bases. The CDR3 loop spans 14 amino acids. The CDR3 DNA follows: TGTGCCAGCACCCTTAGCGGGAGCGACAATGAGCAGTTCTTC. This codes for CASTLSGSDNEQFF.

This clonotype was detected many times. This rearrangement joins TRBV12-5 to TRBJ2-7, with D maybe TRBD1 (5 bases). V dropped 4 bases and J dropped 8 bases, with 18 bases sitting between them. The CDR3 is 14 amino acids. Germline CDR1 LGHNT, CDR2 FRNRAP. CDR3: CASGSGPGSHKQYF. For the CDR3, the DNA is TGTGCTAGTGGTTCAGGGCCGGGCAGCCATAAGCAGTACTTC.

Turning to this clonotype: A much more abundant neighbour one base away suggests this may be a read error. V and J are TRBV2 and TRBJ2-3; 8 bases map to TRBD2. Germline V gene data show CDR1 as SNHLY and CDR2 as FYNNEI. Trimming took 6 bases from V and 4 from J; bases not matched to a gene: 18. The CDR3 spans 18 residues. CDR3 amino acids: CASRAQRTSWSGSDTQYF. The DNA of the CDR3 is TGTGCCAGCAGGGCCCAACGGACTAGCTGGAGTGGGTCAGATACGCAGTATTTT.

This clonotype was counted a few times. A much larger clone lies a single base off, so this may be a read error. V and J are TRBV9 and TRBJ2-3, with D possibly being TRBD2 (6 bases). Germline-derived CDR1 and CDR2 are SGDLS and YYNGEE. This CDR3 contains 15 residues. V was trimmed by 0 bases and J by 5 bases, leaving 13 bases between them. Written as DNA, the CDR3 is TGTGCCAGCAGCGTAGACCCTAGCGAAGTAGATACGCAGTATTTT. This gives the protein CASSVDPSEVDTQYF. The full variable domain, in which reference TRBV9 and TRBJ2-3 provide the parts outside the CDR3, is DSGVTQTPKHLITATGQRVTLRCSPRSGDLSVYWYQQSLDQGLQFLIQYYNGEERAKGNILERFSAQQFPDLHSELNLSSLELGDSALYFCASSVDPSEVDTQYFGPGTRLTVL.

This clonotype turned up a few times. A much bigger clone sits one base away, suggesting this may be a read error. The V gene is TRBV12-3 or TRBV12-4, the J gene TRBJ2-3, with 9 bases identical to TRBD1. V was clipped by 5 bases and J by 1 base; unmatched bases: 1. This CDR3 is 14 amino acids long. This CDR3 reads CASSGTGRTDTQYF. DNA for the CDR3: TGTGCCAGCAGTGGGACAGGGCGCACAGATACGCAGTATTTT.

The gene calls are TRBV7-9 and TRBJ1-1, with a weak D call TRBD1 (5 bases). Germline V gives CDR1 SEHNR, CDR2 FQNEAQ (reference sequence). The CDR3 is 15 residues long. Deletions cut 0 bases from V and 2 bases from J, with 10 bases between. The CDR3 DNA reads as TGTGCCAGCAGCTTAGCGGGGGAGCTAAACACTGAAGCTTTCTTT. Encoded protein: CASSLAGELNTEAFF.

CDR3 DNA sequence: TGCGCCAGCAGCTCGTCGAACAGGGGAGACTATGGCTACACCTTC. This translates into CASSSSNRGDYGYTF. The chain recombines TRBV5-1 with TRBJ1-2, with TRBD1 matching over 7 bases. This CDR3 contains 15 residues. Trimming at V came to 3 bases and at J to 3 bases, leaving 8 bases not matched to a gene. The germline V gene has CDR1 SGHRS and CDR2 YFSETQ.

CDR3 coding DNA: TGTGCCAGCAGCCCTGTCACCCTCTACGAGCAGTACTTC. Amino acids: CASSPVTLYEQYF. This chain links TRBV27 with TRBJ2-7; D ambiguous. Trimming took 6 bases from V and 3 from J, leaving 12 bases between them. The germline CDR1 and CDR2 sequences are MNHEY and SMNVEV (reference sequence). The CDR3 runs 13 residues.

The V and J genes are TRBV20-1 and TRBJ2-5, with TRBD2 identical over 15 bases. The germline CDR1 and CDR2 sequences are DFQATT and SNEGSKA (reference sequence). J lost 5 bases, V lost 4 bases, and 8 bases had no gene match. The CDR3 covers 16 residues. CDR3 nucleotide sequence: TGCAGTGCTAATTCGGGACTAGCGGGGGGATGGGAGACCCAGTACTTC. Protein product: CSANSGLAGGWETQYF.

The genes are TRBV5-5 and TRBJ1-1, with D hard to call. Looked up from germline, CDR1 is SGHKS and CDR2 is YYEKEE (reference sequence). The CDR3 is 16 residues long. The germline V and J ends were trimmed by 4 bases and 1 base, with 17 bases remaining between them. The CDR3 sequence: CASSQDPGRGNTEAFF. DNA of the CDR3: TGTGCCAGCAGCCAAGACCCGGGCCGGGGGAACACTGAAGCTTTCTTT.

The rearrangement links TRBV9 to TRBJ1-6; D may be TRBD1 (5 bases). This CDR3 spans 13 amino acids. Deletions cut 4 bases from V and 7 bases from J, with 9 bases between. Germline lookup yields CDR1 SGDLS and CDR2 YYNGEE. CDR3 sequence reads: CASSTRQNSPLHF. CDR3 nucleotide sequence: TGTGCCAGCAGCACCCGACAGAATTCACCCCTCCACTTT.

The V call is TRBV15, the J call TRBJ1-6; D is possibly TRBD1 (6 bases). V gave up 5 bases and J gave up 4 bases, with 9 bases separating them. This CDR3 spans 14 amino acids. CDR1 is LNHNV and CDR2 is YYDKDF in the germline V gene (reference sequence). The DNA of the CDR3 is TGTGCCACCAGCGTCCAGGGGTATAATTCACCCCTCCACTTT. Its translation is CATSVQGYNSPLHF.

The rearrangement uses TRBV10-3 and TRBJ1-3, with no clear D. Deletions cut 3 bases from V and 0 bases from J, with 12 bases between. CDR1 and CDR2 from the germline V gene are ENHRY and SYGVKD. This CDR3 is 16 amino acids long. CDR3 sequence reads: CAISEVNLPSGNTIYF. Here the CDR3 DNA reads TGTGCCATCAGTGAAGTGAACCTTCCCTCTGGAAACACCATATATTTT.

Many counts were recorded for this clonotype. The chain links TRBV15 to TRBJ1-4; TRBD1 aligns across 7 bases. V lost 2 bases and J lost 4; bases outside the gene matches: 4. The CDR3 contains 15 residues. CDR1 is LNHNV, CDR2 YYDKDF, per germline (reference sequence). Here the CDR3 reads CATSRTGQLNEKLFF. For the CDR3, the DNA is TGTGCCACCAGCAGAACGGGACAGCTTAATGAAAAACTGTTTTTT.

The rearrangement links TRBV6-1 to TRBJ2-7, with D perhaps TRBD1 or TRBD2 (6 bases each). This CDR3 is built from 14 residues. The germline gives CDR1 MNHNS, CDR2 SASEGT. Trimming shortened V by 6 bases and J by 5 bases, and 17 bases separated the two germline ends. The CDR3: CASRKRGDEDEQYF. As DNA, the CDR3 is TGTGCCAGCAGGAAGAGGGGGGACGAGGACGAGCAGTACTTC.